Here is one TCR beta chain with its context. Its antigen target is currently unknown. No clone much larger than this one lies a single base away; base qualities are absent. The sample belongs to a study of blood T cell repertoires in COVID-19 (dated by TCRdb to the early 2020s). The study in broad terms: Collaborator samples came from the United States, Italy and Spain and covered acute and convalescent phases of COVID-19. The prospective study material was composed of cDNA or gDNA derived from T cells, B-cell-depleted T cells, or PBMCs. Subjects who had been exposed to COVID-19, were actively infected with it, or had recovered from it provided the deeply sampled blood TCRbeta repertoires that made up the dataset. The repertoires were released in a freely available public database intended as a resource for research on the immune response to SARS-CoV-2. The samples were drawn from two sources: the first 160 participants of the ongoing ImmuneRACE study, and 1,000 to 1,500 subjects contributed by 6 global collaborators. The sample metadata nearly always contained a de-identified subject ID, COVID-19 status, age in years and sex. Where available, HLA class I and class II types were obtained from metadata supplied by the sample provider rather than from assay-based typing. The paper's findings and limits, for the study overall: How much clinical and demographic metadata was included differed by source and by participant, and the metadata was provided uncurated.

The collaborating institutions used their own protocols to collect whole blood in K2EDTA tubes. For TCRbeta analysis, collaborators shipped samples as frozen whole blood, isolated PBMCs, or DNA extracted from either of those sample types. The V end loses 10 bases and the J end loses 8 bases, and a stretch of 17 bases separates them. From the cysteine through the phenylalanine, the CDR3 covers 12 amino acids. Solely the CDR3 DNA is kept, with 36 bases framed from the first base. In the germline V gene, CDR1 corresponds to ENHRY and CDR2 to SYGVKD. TCRbeta CDR3 regions were amplified from genomic DNA using the immunoSEQ Assay, a bias-controlled multiplex PCR. Per the original workflow: Nucleated cell counts per sample were estimated from amplification of reference gene primers within the assay. To quantify the absolute abundance of each unique TCRbeta CDR3 rearrangement, sequence reads were collapsed and filtered. For each sample, productive Simpson clonality was calculated as the square root of Simpson's diversity index across productive rearrangements. TCRdb provides this immuneACCESS table in a form limited to in-frame rearrangements. Some clones are lacking; in checked studies, under half of them reflect an unresolved V gene, and why the rest are absent is not known. That table supplies the V and J calls and clone size; D and trimming were determined from the DNA. Across this sample there are 87,000 or so clones, with 88% seen only once. The top ten clonotypes cover 11% of the sample.

Sequencing was carried out using peripheral blood. This sequence was found in a man aged 80 or over with acute or convalescent COVID-19. This receptor chain uses TRBV10-3 and TRBJ1-2; TRBD1 might be the D gene, on 6 matching bases. The DNA reads as follows: TGTGCCACTTCTGGGGGGGCTGACGGCTACACCTTC. Translation gives CATSGGADGYTF.